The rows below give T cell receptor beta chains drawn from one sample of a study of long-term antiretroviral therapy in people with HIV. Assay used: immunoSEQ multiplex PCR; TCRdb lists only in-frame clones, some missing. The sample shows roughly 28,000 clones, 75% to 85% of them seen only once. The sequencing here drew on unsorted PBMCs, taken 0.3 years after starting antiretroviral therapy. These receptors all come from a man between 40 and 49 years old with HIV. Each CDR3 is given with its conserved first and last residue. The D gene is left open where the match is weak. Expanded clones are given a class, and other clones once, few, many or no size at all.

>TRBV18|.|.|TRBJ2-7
CASSPGGHEQYF
TGTGCCAGCTCACCCGGTGGCCACGAGCAGTACTTC
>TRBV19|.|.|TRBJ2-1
CASSIVGYNEQFF
TGTGCCAGTAGTATAGTAGGGTACAATGAGCAGTTCTTC
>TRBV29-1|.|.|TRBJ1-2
CSVEDSYYGYTF
TGCAGCGTTGAGGACTCCTACTATGGCTACACCTTC
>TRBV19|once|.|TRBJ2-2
CASPHPNTGELFF
TGTGCCAGTCCACACCCTAACACCGGGGAGCTGTTTTTT
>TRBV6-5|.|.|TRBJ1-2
CASSQGRRGGYTF
TGTGCCAGCAGCCAAGGACGGAGAGGGGGCTACACCTTC
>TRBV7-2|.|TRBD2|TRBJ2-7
CASSSSGASSYEQYF
TGTGCCAGCAGCTCTAGCGGGGCTAGCTCCTACGAGCAGTACTTC
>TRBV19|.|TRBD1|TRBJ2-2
CASSIRQGAPGELFF
TGTGCCAGTAGTATACGACAGGGGGCCCCCGGGGAGCTGTTTTTT
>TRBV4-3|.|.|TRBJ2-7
CASSQGIANYEQYF
TGCGCCAGCAGCCAAGGGATAGCAAACTACGAGCAGTACTTC
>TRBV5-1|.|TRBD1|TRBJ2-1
CASSLAPGTGDYNEQFF
TGCGCCAGCAGCTTGGCACCCGGGACAGGGGACTACAATGAGCAGTTCTTC
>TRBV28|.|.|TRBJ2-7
CASTSPGPTYEQYF
TGTGCCAGCACCTCCCCGGGACCTACCTACGAGCAGTACTTC